The 26 T cell receptor beta chains presented below share a single source sample, sequenced in a study of shared clonotypes between healthy human individuals. The table came from immunoSEQ multiplex PCR; TCRdb's copy has only in-frame clones and leaves some out. The sample records roughly 1,800,000 clones, around 96% being singletons. Positive CCR7 selection of CD45RO-negative cells yielded the naive CD8 cells, and terminally differentiated effector memory CD45RA+ cells were excluded. Material: naive CD8+ T cells sorted from blood. Receptors originate from a man aged 18-30 years in good health.

J is TRBJ1-1 and V is TRBV11-2; no definite D call. The CDR3 spans 13 residues. Germline lookup yields CDR1 SGHAT and CDR2 FQNNGV. V was trimmed by 0 bases and J by 3 bases, leaving 5 bases between them. The CDR3 DNA follows: TGTGCCAGCAGCTTAGAGGTACACACTGAAGCTTTCTTT. Protein product: CASSLEVHTEAFF.

V usage is TRBV2 and J usage is TRBJ2-7, with D unclear. CDR1 and CDR2 (germline): SNHLY, FYNNEI. Between the trimmed V and J ends, which lost 6 bases and 2 bases, there was a span of 8 bases. The CDR3 totals 12 residues. The CDR3 loop reads CASRPSPYEQYF. DNA for the CDR3: TGTGCCAGCAGGCCGTCCCCCTACGAGCAGTACTTC.

The chain uses TRBV7-8 and TRBJ2-1; TRBD2 matches 10 bases. CDR1 and CDR2 from the germline V gene are SGHVS and FQNEAQ. Losses at the gene ends were 5 bases for V and 6 bases for J; bases not matched to a gene: 4. The CDR3 covers 14 residues. The CDR3 sequence is CASSLLAGSNEQFF. For the CDR3, the DNA is TGTGCCAGCAGCCTACTAGCGGGAAGCAATGAGCAGTTCTTC.

The gene calls are TRBV5-4 and TRBJ2-7, with 10 bases fitting TRBD2. The junction had 7 bases not matched to a gene; V was cut back by 4 bases and J by 3 bases. Germline CDR1 and CDR2: SGHNT and YYREEE (reference sequence). CDR3 size: 15 residues. The CDR3 is CASSNLAGGFYEQYF. The CDR3 DNA reads TGTGCCAGCAGCAACTTAGCGGGAGGTTTCTACGAGCAGTACTTC.

On this clone itself: Other DNA sequences in this sample translate to the same CDR3. The chain has TRBV27 and TRBJ2-5; 13 nucleotides match TRBD2. The trim removed 5 bases at V and 5 bases at J, leaving 2 bases unmatched. From germline, CDR1 is MNHEY and CDR2 SMNVEV (reference sequence). This CDR3 is built from 14 residues. CDR3 DNA: TGTGCCAGCAGTCCGGGACTAGCGGGGGAGACCCAGTACTTC. The encoded protein is CASSPGLAGETQYF.

V gene TRBV4-1 combines with J gene TRBJ1-2; the D gene is possibly TRBD1 (6 bases). The CDR3 covers 14 residues. Germline V gene sequence: CDR1 MGHRA, CDR2 YSYEKL. V was clipped by 3 bases and J by 1 base, with 9 bases between them. The CDR3 protein is CASSHLQGNYGYTF. The CDR3 coding sequence is TGCGCCAGCAGCCACCTACAGGGTAACTATGGCTACACCTTC.

As for this clone: Other nucleotide sequences from this sample produce the same CDR3. This sequence joins TRBV7-6 and TRBJ2-7; TRBD1 matches at 7 bases. Per germline, CDR1 SGHVS and CDR2 FNYEAQ. There are 12 residues in the CDR3. Losses at the gene ends were 5 bases for V and 4 bases for J; bases not matched to a gene: 2. As DNA, the CDR3 is TGTGCCAGCAGCCCGACAGGGTACGAGCAGTACTTC. Residues: CASSPTGYEQYF.

The J gene is TRBJ2-3, the V gene TRBV19; D unclear. The V and J ends lost 10 bases and 7 bases respectively, with 12 bases between them. Germline-derived CDR1 and CDR2 are LNHDA and SQIVND (reference sequence). The CDR3 is 11 amino acids. In nucleotides, the CDR3 is TGTGCCACCATAATGGGGTATACGCAGTATTTT. The encoded protein is CATIMGYTQYF.

The chain uses TRBV7-6 and TRBJ1-6; D not certain. V lost 4 bases, J lost 9 bases, and 13 bases lay in between. This CDR3 has 14 amino acids. The germline V gene encodes CDR1 SGHVS and CDR2 FNYEAQ. In DNA form, the CDR3 reads TGTGCCAGCAGCTCCACAAGCCTGGCTTCACCCCTCCACTTT. Its protein is CASSSTSLASPLHF.

The V and J genes are TRBV5-6 and TRBJ2-5, with 9 bases aligning to TRBD1. Germline CDR1 SGHDT, CDR2 YYEEEE. V lost 4 bases to trimming and J lost 5 bases; unmatched junction nucleotides: 9. The CDR3 loop spans 15 amino acids. CDR3 bases: TGTGCCAGCAGCCCATCGGGACAGGGTCTCGAGACCCAGTACTTC. As protein: CASSPSGQGLETQYF.

The genes are TRBV6-5 and TRBJ2-5; 10 nucleotides match TRBD1. Germline CDR1 is MNHEY and CDR2 is SVGAGI. The CDR3 has 15 amino acids. J lost 2 bases, V lost 6 bases, and 6 bases had no gene match. CDR3 bases: TGTGCCAGCAGCAGGACAGGGGGTTATCAAGAGACCCAGTACTTC. Protein: CASSRTGGYQETQYF.

The chain uses TRBV7-8 and TRBJ2-7; D gene ambiguous. Trimming removed 4 bases from V and 3 bases from J, with 7 bases in between. The CDR3 spans 12 residues. Germline CDR1 reads SGHVS; CDR2 reads FQNEAQ. CDR3 in DNA: TGTGCCAGCAGCTCCGACGGCTACGAGCAGTACTTC. Amino acid sequence: CASSSDGYEQYF.

Turning to this clone: Other DNA sequences from this sample encode an identical CDR3 as well. The chain is built from TRBV29-1 and TRBJ2-4; no clear D gene. Trimming took 7 bases from V and 0 from J, leaving 10 bases between them. The CDR3 is made up of 13 amino acids. The germline gives CDR1 SQVTM, CDR2 ANQGSEA. This CDR3 is CSAVGLAKNIQYF. As DNA, the CDR3 is TGCAGCGCTGTGGGCCTAGCCAAAAACATTCAGTACTTC.

This clone has a single count. The chain has TRBV10-3 and TRBJ2-4, with TRBD1 matching over 8 bases. Losses at the gene ends were 7 bases for V and 1 base for J; bases not matched to a gene: 18. The CDR3 runs 19 residues. CDR1 is ENHRY, CDR2 SYGVKD, per germline. This CDR3 reads CAIITPGTGDPLAKNIQYF. In DNA form, the CDR3 reads TGTGCCATCATTACCCCCGGGACAGGCGACCCTCTTGCCAAAAACATTCAGTACTTC.

This chain connects TRBV28 to TRBJ2-3; 11 bases are shared with TRBD2. V shed 8 bases and J 5 bases; nucleotides not matched to a gene: 9. Germline V CDR1 and CDR2: MDHEN, SYDVKM. There are 15 residues in the CDR3. This CDR3 reads CASETSGAPGDTQYF. CDR3 DNA sequence: TGTGCCAGCGAGACTAGCGGGGCCCCCGGAGATACGCAGTATTTT.

The chain combines TRBV25-1 with TRBJ1-1, with D unresolved. From germline, CDR1 is MGHDK and CDR2 SYGVNS. This CDR3 comprises 13 residues. Trimming shortened V by 6 bases and J by 5 bases, and 13 bases separated the two germline ends. The CDR3 spells CASRELYRTEAFF. DNA of the CDR3: TGTGCCAGCAGGGAACTCTATCGGACTGAAGCTTTCTTT.

The chain combines TRBV4-3 with TRBJ2-7; D is possibly TRBD2 (6 bases). The CDR3 extends over 21 amino acids. Trimming removed 4 bases at V and 2 bases at J, with 33 bases between. Germline CDR1 reads LGHNA; CDR2 reads YSLEER. The CDR3 coding sequence is TGCGCCAGCAGCCCGACGTATGGATCTTTACCGGGACTCCAAGCAGCCTACGAGCAGTACTTC. This codes for CASSPTYGSLPGLQAAYEQYF.

V and J are TRBV7-8 and TRBJ2-7, with 10 nucleotides matching TRBD1. V lost 1 base, J lost 4 bases, and 10 bases stayed unmatched. Looked up from germline, CDR1 is SGHVS and CDR2 is FQNEAQ. CDR3 length: 17 residues. The DNA for the CDR3 is TGTGCCAGCAGCTTAGGCCTGATCGGGACAGGGGCATACGAGCAGTACTTC. Its translation is CASSLGLIGTGAYEQYF.

This chain joins TRBV7-6 and TRBJ2-7; tentatively, D is TRBD2 (5 bases). The V and J ends lost 0 bases and 7 bases respectively, with 16 bases between them. The CDR3 length is 15 residues. CDR1 and CDR2 from the germline V gene are SGHVS and FNYEAQ. The CDR3 coding sequence is TGTGCCAGCAGCTTAGCCGGCGCCTTCGGGGTTGAGCAGTACTTC. This sequence encodes CASSLAGAFGVEQYF.

This clone was seen once. CDR3 in DNA: TGTGCCAGCTCACCTGACAGGGTCTCCTACAATGAGCAGTTCTTC. It encodes CASSPDRVSYNEQFF. The V and J genes are TRBV18 and TRBJ2-1; 7 bases fit TRBD1. The CDR3 covers 15 residues. With V trimmed by 3 bases and J by 0 bases, 2 bases remained unmatched. Germline CDR1 KGHSH, CDR2 LQKENI.

V usage is TRBV2 and J usage is TRBJ2-7; 14 bases line up with TRBD2. The CDR3 has 16 amino acids. V was pared by 6 bases and J by 4 bases, with 8 bases of the junction left unmatched. Germline V gives CDR1 SNHLY, CDR2 FYNNEI. In DNA, the CDR3 is TGTGCCAGCAGGATCTTGACTAGCGGGGGGGCTTACGAGCAGTACTTC. Its protein product is CASRILTSGGAYEQYF.

The table lists this clone with a count of one. This rearrangement joins TRBV6-6 to TRBJ1-4; D ambiguous. This CDR3 region has 15 residues. Germline loops: CDR1 MNHNY, CDR2 SVGAGI (reference sequence). The V and J ends lost 6 bases and 6 bases respectively, with 17 bases between them. The CDR3 region has the DNA TGTGCCAGCAGGGCCCTTCGTGGGTCTGATGAAAAACTGTTTTTT. It is translated as CASRALRGSDEKLFF.

The CDR3 loop reads CATWDGGTEAFF. CDR3 DNA: TGTGCCACCTGGGACGGTGGCACTGAAGCTTTCTTT. V and J are TRBV2 and TRBJ1-1; possibly TRBD1 for D (5 bases). This CDR3 region has 12 residues. The germline CDR1 and CDR2 sequences are SNHLY and FYNNEI. Trimming cost V 10 bases and J 4 bases, with 13 bases left between them.

The chain combines TRBV27 with TRBJ2-1, with no clear D. Germline assignment: CDR1 MNHEY and CDR2 SMNVEV (reference sequence). The CDR3 runs 12 residues. Between the trimmed V and J ends, which lost 2 bases and 9 bases, there was a span of 8 bases. The CDR3 region is CASSLGSGEQFF. CDR3 bases: TGTGCCAGCAGTTTAGGGTCGGGTGAGCAGTTCTTC.

The chain is built from TRBV5-6 and TRBJ2-7, with 11 bases identical to TRBD1. Germline CDR1 SGHDT, CDR2 YYEEEE. The CDR3 totals 14 residues. V was pared by 6 bases and J by 5 bases, with 7 bases of the junction left unmatched. CDR3 sequence reads: CASTTGTGGNEQYF. For the CDR3, the DNA is TGTGCCAGCACGACCGGGACAGGGGGGAACGAGCAGTACTTC.

V and J are TRBV13 and TRBJ2-7; D call uncertain. Germline CDR1 is PRHDT and CDR2 is FYEKMQ (reference sequence). V was trimmed by 0 bases and J by 4 bases, leaving 10 bases between them. The CDR3 length is 14 residues. CDR3 DNA sequence: TGTGCCAGCAGCTTAGGGCGGATGGGGTACGAGCAGTACTTC. As protein: CASSLGRMGYEQYF.